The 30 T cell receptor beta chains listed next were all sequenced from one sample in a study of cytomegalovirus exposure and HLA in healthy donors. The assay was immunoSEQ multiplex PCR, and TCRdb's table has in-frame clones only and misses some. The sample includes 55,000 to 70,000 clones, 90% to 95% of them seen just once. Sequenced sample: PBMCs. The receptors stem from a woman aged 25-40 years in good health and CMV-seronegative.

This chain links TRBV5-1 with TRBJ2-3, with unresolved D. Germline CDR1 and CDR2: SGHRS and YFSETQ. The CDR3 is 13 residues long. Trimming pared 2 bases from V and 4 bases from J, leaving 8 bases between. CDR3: CASSFDNSDTQYF. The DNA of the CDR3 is TGCGCCAGCAGCTTTGACAACTCAGATACGCAGTATTTT.

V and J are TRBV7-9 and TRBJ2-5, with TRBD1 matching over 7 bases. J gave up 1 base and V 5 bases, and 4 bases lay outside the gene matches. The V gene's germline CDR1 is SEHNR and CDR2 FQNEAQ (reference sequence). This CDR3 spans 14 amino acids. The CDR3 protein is CASSLQGSQETQYF. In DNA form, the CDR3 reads TGTGCCAGCAGCCTACAGGGGTCCCAAGAGACCCAGTACTTC.

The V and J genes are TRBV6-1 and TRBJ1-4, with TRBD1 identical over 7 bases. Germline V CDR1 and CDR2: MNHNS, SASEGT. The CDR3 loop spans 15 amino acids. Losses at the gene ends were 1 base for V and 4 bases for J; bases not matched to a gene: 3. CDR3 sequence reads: CASSEGQGVNEKLFF. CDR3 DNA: TGTGCCAGCAGTGAAGGACAGGGAGTTAATGAAAAACTGTTTTTT.

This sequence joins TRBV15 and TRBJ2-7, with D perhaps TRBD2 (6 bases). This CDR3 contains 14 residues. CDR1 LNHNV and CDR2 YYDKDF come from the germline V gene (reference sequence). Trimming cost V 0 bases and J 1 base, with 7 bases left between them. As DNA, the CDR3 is TGTGCCACCAGCAGAGATCGGGGGTCCTACGAGCAGTACTTC. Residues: CATSRDRGSYEQYF.

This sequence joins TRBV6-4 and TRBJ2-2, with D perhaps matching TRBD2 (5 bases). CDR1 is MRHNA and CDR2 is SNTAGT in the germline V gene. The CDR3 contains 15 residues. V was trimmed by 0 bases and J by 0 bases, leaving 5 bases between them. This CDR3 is CASSDSSANTGELFF. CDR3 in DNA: TGTGCCAGCAGTGACTCTAGCGCGAACACCGGGGAGCTGTTTTTT.

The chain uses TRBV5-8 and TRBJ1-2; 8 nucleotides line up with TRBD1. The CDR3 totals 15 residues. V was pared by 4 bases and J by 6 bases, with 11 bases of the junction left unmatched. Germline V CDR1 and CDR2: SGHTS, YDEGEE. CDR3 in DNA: TGTGCCAGCAGCACCGAGGACAGGGAGATTCATGGCTACACCTTC. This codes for CASSTEDREIHGYTF.

CDR3 region: CASSRREKAFF. CDR3 DNA: TGTGCCAGCAGCCGCCGGGAGAAAGCTTTCTTT. The rearrangement links TRBV7-2 to TRBJ1-1; D remains unclear. V was shortened by 5 bases and J by 9 bases, with 10 bases between the two germline ends. Per the germline V gene, CDR1 is SGHTA and CDR2 is FQGNSA. CDR3 size: 11 residues.

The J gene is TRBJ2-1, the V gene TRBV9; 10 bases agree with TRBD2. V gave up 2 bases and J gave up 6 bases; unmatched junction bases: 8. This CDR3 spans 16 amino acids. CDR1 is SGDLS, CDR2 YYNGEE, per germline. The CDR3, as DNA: TGTGCCAGCAGCGTGCTAGCGGGAGTGTTGTCCAATGAGCAGTTCTTC. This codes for CASSVLAGVLSNEQFF.

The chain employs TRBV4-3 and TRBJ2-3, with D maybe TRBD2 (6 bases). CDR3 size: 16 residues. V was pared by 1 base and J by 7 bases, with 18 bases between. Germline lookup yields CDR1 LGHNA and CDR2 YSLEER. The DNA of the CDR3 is TGCGCCAGCAGCCAAGTGGGGTCTAGCGCGGGGAATACGCAGTATTTT. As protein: CASSQVGSSAGNTQYF.

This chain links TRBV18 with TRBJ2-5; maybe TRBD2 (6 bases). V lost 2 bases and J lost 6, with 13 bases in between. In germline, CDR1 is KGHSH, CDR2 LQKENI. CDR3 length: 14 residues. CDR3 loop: CASSPGVGRQTQYF. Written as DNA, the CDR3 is TGTGCCAGCTCACCAGGTGTAGGGAGGCAGACCCAGTACTTC.

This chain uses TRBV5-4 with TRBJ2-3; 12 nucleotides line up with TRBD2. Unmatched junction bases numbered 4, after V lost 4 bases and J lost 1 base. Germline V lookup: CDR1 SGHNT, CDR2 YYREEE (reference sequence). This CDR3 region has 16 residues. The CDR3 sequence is CASSPGLAGRTDTQYF. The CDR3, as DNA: TGTGCCAGCAGCCCTGGACTAGCGGGACGCACAGATACGCAGTATTTT.

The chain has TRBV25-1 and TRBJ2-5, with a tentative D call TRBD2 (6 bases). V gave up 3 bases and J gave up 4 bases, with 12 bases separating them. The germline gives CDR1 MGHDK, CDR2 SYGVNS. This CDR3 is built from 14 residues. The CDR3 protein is CASSDLEGGETQYF. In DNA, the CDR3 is TGTGCCAGCAGTGACTTGGAGGGAGGAGAGACCCAGTACTTC.

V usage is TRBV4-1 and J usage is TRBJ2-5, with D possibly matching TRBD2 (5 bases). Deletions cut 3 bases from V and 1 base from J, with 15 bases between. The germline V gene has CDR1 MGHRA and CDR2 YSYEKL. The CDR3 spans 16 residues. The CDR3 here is CASSHNPGGLQETQYF. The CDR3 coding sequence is TGCGCCAGCAGCCACAACCCGGGCGGACTCCAAGAGACCCAGTACTTC.

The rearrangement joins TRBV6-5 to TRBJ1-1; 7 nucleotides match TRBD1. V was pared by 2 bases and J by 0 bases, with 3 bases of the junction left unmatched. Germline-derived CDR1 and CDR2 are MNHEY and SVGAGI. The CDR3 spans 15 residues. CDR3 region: CASSYDGTVNTEAFF. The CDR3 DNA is TGTGCCAGCAGTTACGACGGGACAGTGAACACTGAAGCTTTCTTT.

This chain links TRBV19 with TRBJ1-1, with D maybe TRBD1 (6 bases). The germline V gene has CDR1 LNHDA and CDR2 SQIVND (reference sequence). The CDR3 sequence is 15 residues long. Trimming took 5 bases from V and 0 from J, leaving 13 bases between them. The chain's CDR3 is CASSGFRDMNTEAFF. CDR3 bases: TGTGCCAGTAGTGGGTTCCGGGACATGAACACTGAAGCTTTCTTT. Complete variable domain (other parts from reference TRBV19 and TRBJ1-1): DGGITQSPKYLFRKEGQNVTLSCEQNLNHDAMYWYRQDPGQGLRLIYYSQIVNDFQKGDIAEGYSVSREKKESFPLTVTSAQKNPTAFYLCASSGFRDMNTEAFFGQGTRLTVV.

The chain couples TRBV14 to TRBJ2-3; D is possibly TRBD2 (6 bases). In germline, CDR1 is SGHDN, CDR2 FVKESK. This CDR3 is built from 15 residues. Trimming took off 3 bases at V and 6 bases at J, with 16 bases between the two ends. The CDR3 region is CASSQLDGSPDTQYF. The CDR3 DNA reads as TGTGCCAGCAGCCAGTTGGACGGGAGTCCCGATACGCAGTATTTT.

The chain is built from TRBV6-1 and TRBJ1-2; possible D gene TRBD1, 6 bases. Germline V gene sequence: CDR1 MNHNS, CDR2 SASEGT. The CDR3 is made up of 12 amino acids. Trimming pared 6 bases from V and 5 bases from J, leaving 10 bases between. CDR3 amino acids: CASSPTGYGYTF. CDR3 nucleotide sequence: TGTGCCAGCAGCCCCACAGGGTATGGCTACACCTTC.

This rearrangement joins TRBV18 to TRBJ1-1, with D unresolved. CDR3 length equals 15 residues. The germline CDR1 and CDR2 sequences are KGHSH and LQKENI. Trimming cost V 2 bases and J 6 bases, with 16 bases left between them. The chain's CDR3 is CASSPTPPPPAEAFF. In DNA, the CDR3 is TGTGCCAGCTCACCAACCCCCCCTCCTCCAGCTGAAGCTTTCTTT.

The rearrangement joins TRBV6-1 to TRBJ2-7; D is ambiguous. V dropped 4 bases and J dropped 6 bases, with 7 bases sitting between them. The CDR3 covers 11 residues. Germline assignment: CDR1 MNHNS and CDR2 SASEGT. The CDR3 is CASSAQVEQYF. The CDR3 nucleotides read TGTGCCAGCAGTGCCCAGGTCGAGCAGTACTTC.

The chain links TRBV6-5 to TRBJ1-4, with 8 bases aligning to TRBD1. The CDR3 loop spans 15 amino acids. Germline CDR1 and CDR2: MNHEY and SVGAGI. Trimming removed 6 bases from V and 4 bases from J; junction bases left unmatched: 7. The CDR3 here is CASRATGGNNEKLFF. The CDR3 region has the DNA TGTGCCAGCAGGGCAACAGGGGGGAATAATGAAAAACTGTTTTTT.

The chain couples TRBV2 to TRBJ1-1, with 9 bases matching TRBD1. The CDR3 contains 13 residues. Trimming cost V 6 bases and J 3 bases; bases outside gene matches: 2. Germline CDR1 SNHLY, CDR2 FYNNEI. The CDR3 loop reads CASSGQGYTEAFF. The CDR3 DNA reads TGTGCCAGCAGCGGACAGGGGTACACTGAAGCTTTCTTT.

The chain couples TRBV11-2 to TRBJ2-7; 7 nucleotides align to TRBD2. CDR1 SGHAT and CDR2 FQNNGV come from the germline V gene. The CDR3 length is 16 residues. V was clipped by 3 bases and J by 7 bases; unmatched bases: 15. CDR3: CASSLRWTRSWGEQYF. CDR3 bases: TGTGCCAGCAGCTTGCGTTGGACTAGGTCGTGGGGGGAGCAGTACTTC.

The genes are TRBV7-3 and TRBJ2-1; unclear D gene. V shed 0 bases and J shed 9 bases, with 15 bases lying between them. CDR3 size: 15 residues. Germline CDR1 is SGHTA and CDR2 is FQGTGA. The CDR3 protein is CASSLTASLEAEQFF. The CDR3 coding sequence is TGTGCCAGCAGCTTAACCGCTTCCCTAGAGGCTGAGCAGTTCTTC. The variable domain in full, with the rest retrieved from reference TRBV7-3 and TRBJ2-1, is GAGVSQTPSNKVTEKGKYVELRCDPISGHTALYWYRQSLGQGPEFLIYFQGTGAADDSGLPNDRFFAVRPEGSVSTLKIQRTERGDSAVYLCASSLTASLEAEQFFGPGTRLTVL.

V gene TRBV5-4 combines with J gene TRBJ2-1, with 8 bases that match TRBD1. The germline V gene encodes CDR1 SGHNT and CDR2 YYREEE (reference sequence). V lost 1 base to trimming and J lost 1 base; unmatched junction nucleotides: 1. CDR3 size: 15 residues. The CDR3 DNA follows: TGTGCCAGCAGCTTGCAGGGGGCATCCTACAATGAGCAGTTCTTC. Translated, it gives CASSLQGASYNEQFF.

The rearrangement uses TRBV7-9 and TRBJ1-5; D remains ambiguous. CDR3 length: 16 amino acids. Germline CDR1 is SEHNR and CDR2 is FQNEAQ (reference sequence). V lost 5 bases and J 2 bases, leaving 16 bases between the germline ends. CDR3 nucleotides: TGTGCCAGCAGCCCGGGAGGGCATGCTGGCAATCAGCCCCAGCATTTT. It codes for CASSPGGHAGNQPQHF.

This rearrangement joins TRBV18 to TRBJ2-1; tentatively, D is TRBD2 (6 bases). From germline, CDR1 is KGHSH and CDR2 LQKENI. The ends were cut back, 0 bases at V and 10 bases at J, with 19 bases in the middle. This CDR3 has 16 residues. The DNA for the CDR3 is TGTGCCAGCTCACCACCGTCTTTCGCGGGACTCGGAGAGCAGTTCTTC. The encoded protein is CASSPPSFAGLGEQFF.

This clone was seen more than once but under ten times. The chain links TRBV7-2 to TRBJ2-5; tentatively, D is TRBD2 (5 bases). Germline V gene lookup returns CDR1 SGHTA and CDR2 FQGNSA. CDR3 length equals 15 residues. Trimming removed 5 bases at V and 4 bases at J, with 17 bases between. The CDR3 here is CASSPSFDPAETQYF. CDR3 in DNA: TGTGCCAGCAGCCCTAGCTTCGACCCGGCAGAGACCCAGTACTTC.

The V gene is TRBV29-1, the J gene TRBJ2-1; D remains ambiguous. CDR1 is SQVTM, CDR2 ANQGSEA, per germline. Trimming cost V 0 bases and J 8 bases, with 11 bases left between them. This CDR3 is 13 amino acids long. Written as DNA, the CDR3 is TGCAGCGTTGAAGATCTCTTAGTCGATGAGCAGTTCTTC. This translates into CSVEDLLVDEQFF.

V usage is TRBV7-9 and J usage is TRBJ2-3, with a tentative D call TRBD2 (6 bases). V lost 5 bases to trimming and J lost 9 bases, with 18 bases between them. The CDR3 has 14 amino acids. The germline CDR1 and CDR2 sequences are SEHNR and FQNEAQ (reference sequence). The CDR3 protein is CASSLLGGSYTQYF. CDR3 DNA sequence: TGTGCCAGCAGCCTTCTTGGGGGGAGTTACACGCAGTATTTT.

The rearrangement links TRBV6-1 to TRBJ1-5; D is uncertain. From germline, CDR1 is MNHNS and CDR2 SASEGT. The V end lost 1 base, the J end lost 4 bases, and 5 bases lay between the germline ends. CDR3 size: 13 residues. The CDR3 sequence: CASSEVGNQPQHF. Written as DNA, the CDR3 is TGTGCCAGCAGTGAAGTCGGGAATCAGCCCCAGCATTTT.